This TCR beta chain was captured in a study of cytomegalovirus exposure and HLA in healthy donors. General study results and limits: Cytomegalovirus-associated status was assigned to about 160 TCR beta chains.

For this clone: The antigen is unknown.

Germline lookup yields CDR1 MNHEY and CDR2 SVGAGI. This CDR3 has 14 amino acids. Losses at the gene ends were 6 bases for V and 0 bases for J; bases not matched to a gene: 4. 13 Jbeta primers and 60 Vbeta primers were used for the PCR. The protocol was immunoSEQ multiplex PCR, while the TCRdb copy is restricted to in-frame clones and leaves out a portion. The sample shows 130,000 to 150,000 clones, around four fifths of them seen only once. The sequencing sample was made of PBMCs. The TCR originated in a female donor in good health and CMV-seronegative. The V gene is TRBV6-5, the J gene TRBJ1-1, with 7 bases identical to TRBD1. The CDR3 bases are TGTGCCAGCAGCCAACAGGGGTTGAACACTGAAGCTTTCTTT. Translated, it gives CASSQQGLNTEAFF.